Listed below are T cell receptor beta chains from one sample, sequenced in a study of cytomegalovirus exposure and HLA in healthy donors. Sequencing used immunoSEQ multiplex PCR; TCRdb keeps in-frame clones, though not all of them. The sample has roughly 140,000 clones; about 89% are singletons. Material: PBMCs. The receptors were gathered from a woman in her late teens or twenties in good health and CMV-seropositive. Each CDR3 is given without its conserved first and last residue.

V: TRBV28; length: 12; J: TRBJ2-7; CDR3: ASSFLRDSYEQY
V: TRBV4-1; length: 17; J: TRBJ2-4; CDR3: ASSQDGGGLKLAKNIQY
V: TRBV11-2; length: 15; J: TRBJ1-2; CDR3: ASSLPGQGSRSYGYT
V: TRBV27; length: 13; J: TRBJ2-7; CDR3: ASSLLPSGAYEQY
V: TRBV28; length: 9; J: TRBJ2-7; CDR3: ASYGVYEQY
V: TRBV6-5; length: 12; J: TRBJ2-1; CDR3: ASSYGGAGLEQF
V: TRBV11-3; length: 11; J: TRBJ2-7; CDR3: ASSLVPAHQQY
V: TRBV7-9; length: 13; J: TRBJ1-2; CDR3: ASRPRTGGASGYT
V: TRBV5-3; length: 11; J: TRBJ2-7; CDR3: ARGRAGSHEQY
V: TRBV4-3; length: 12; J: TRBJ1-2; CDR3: ASSRGQGVNGYT
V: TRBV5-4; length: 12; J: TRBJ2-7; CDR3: ASSRDTAPYEQY
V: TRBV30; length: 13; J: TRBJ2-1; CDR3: AWTSGKGAYNEQF
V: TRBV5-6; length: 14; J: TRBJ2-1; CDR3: ASSLGLAGNYNEQF
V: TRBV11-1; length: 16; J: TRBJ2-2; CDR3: ASSYPPGLAENTGELF
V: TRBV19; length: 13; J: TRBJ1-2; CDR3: ATLSTGDAYYGYT
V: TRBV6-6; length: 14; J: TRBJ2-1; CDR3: ASSYRAGEVYNEQF
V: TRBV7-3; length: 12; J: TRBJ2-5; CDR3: ASSRQGGLETQY
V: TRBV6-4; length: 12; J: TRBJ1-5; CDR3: ASIPGFLGQPQH
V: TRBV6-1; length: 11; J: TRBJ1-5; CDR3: ASSIQGRQPQH
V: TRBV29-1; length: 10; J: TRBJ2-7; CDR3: SVADRTYEQY
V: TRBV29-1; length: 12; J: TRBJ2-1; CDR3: SAQRGTASNEQF
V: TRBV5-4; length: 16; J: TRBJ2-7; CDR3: ASSVGGSSGSSWSEQY
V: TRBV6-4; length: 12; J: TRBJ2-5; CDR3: ASIQQGGWETQY
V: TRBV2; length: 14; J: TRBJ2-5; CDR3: ASSAVQAGAGETQY
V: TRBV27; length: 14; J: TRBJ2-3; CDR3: ASSFRVDGGTDTQY
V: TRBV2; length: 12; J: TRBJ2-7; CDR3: ASTRIGGSYEQY
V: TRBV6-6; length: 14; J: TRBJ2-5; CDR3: ASSPLGGTLEQTQY
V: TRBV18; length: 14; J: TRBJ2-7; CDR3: ASSPPGTSGHYEQY
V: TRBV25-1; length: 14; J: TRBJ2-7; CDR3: ASSEPGLAGRGEQY
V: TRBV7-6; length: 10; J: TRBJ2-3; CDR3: ASSYQKHTQY
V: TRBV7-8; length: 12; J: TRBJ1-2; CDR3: ASSLANRGSGYT